A single sample gave rise to the 28 T cell receptor beta chains below, sequenced in a study of early T cells in non-severe SARS-CoV-2 infection. TCRdb passed the 5' RACE reads through MiXCR, listing each CDR3 protein once. This table has about 76,000 distinct CDR3 sequences, roughly 16% appearing once. Sequenced sample: whole blood. These receptors originate from an adult who was a healthcare worker with PCR-confirmed SARS-CoV-2 infection or an uninfected control (not recorded which).

This clonotype occurred a few times. CDR3 sequence: CASSPYLTGELFF. In DNA, the CDR3 is TGTGCCAGCAGTCCGTATCTCACCGGGGAGCTGTTTTTT. The gene calls are TRBV14 and TRBJ2-2; no definite D call. With 6 bases removed from V and 4 bases from J, the gap between germline ends came to 9 bases. This CDR3 is built from 13 residues. Per the germline V gene, CDR1 is SGHDN and CDR2 is FVKESK. Supplemented by reference TRBV14 and TRBJ2-2, the full variable domain reads EAGVTQFPSHSVIEKGQTVTLRCDPISGHDNLYWYRRVMGKEIKFLLHFVKESKQDESGMPNNRFLAERTGGTYSTLKVQPAELEDSGVYFCASSPYLTGELFFGEGSRLTVL.

This clonotype was counted a few times. The chain has TRBV12-3 or TRBV12-4 and TRBJ1-6; tentatively, D is TRBD1 (6 bases). CDR3 length: 14 residues. V lost 7 bases to trimming and J lost 7 bases, with 14 bases between them. DNA of the CDR3: TGTGCCAGCAACAGGGAAGCGATCAATTCACCCCTCCACTTT. Translating it yields CASNREAINSPLHF.

This clonotype has more than one count but fewer than ten. One junction end does not reproduce the germline sequence, and a read error may be involved. This chain joins TRBV7-7 and TRBJ2-5, with TRBD2 matching over 11 bases. This CDR3 is 17 amino acids long. CDR1 and CDR2 (germline): SSHAT, FNYEAQ (reference sequence). Here the CDR3 DNA reads TGTGCTAGCAGCCCCATGGGTAGCGGGGGGGCCGGAGAGACCCAGTACTTC. Residues: CASSPMGSGGAGETQYF. Full variable domain (outside the CDR3, taken from reference TRBV7-7 and TRBJ2-5): GAGVSQSPRYKVTKRGQDVTLRCDPISSHATLYWYQQALGQGPEFLTYFNYEAQPDKSGLPSDRFSAERPEGSISTLTIQRTEQRDSAMYRCASSPMGSGGAGETQYFGPGTRLLVL.

This chain joins TRBV5-1 and TRBJ1-3; unclear D gene. V dropped 3 bases and J dropped 0 bases, with 10 bases sitting between them. The CDR3 extends over 15 amino acids. Germline CDR1 and CDR2: SGHRS and YFSETQ. The CDR3 loop reads CASSSRPTSGNTIYF. The CDR3 nucleotides are TGCGCCAGCAGCTCTCGACCGACCTCTGGAAACACCATATATTTT.

The rearrangement uses TRBV7-9 and TRBJ1-5; no definite D call. V gave up 5 bases and J gave up 7 bases, with 15 bases separating them. The CDR3 totals 14 residues. The germline V gene encodes CDR1 SEHNR and CDR2 FQNEAQ (reference sequence). CDR3 nucleotide sequence: TGTGCCAGCAGCGTTACCGGGGATGGACAGCCCCAGCATTTT. Amino acids: CASSVTGDGQPQHF.

This clonotype was seen ten or more times. The chain uses TRBV6-1 and TRBJ1-1, with unresolved D. CDR3 size: 13 residues. Trimming pared 2 bases from V and 2 bases from J, leaving 6 bases between. Germline loops: CDR1 MNHNS, CDR2 SASEGT. The CDR3 here is CASSEKGNTEAFF. Here the CDR3 DNA reads TGTGCCAGCAGTGAAAAGGGAAACACTGAAGCTTTCTTT.

This clonotype was found a few times. The V and J genes are TRBV18 and TRBJ1-4; 7 positions match TRBD1. V lost 1 base, J lost 5 bases, and 7 bases stayed unmatched. Germline CDR1 is KGHSH and CDR2 is LQKENI. There are 16 residues in the CDR3. CDR3 sequence: CASSPLPGQLNEKLFF. The CDR3 DNA sequence: TGTGCCAGCTCACCACTCCCGGGACAGCTCAATGAAAAACTGTTTTTT.

The rearrangement links TRBV6-5 to TRBJ1-1; D possibly corresponds to TRBD1 (5 bases). Trimming cost V 4 bases and J 0 bases, with 15 bases left between them. CDR1 MNHEY and CDR2 SVGAGI come from the germline V gene. The CDR3 sequence is 16 residues long. CDR3 region: CASSFTTGRMNTEAFF. The CDR3 DNA is TGTGCCAGCAGTTTTACTACGGGACGGATGAACACTGAAGCTTTCTTT.

The V call is TRBV5-1, the J call TRBJ1-3, with TRBD1 matching over 7 bases. V shed 0 bases and J 2 bases; nucleotides not matched to a gene: 2. Germline CDR1 reads SGHRS; CDR2 reads YFSETQ. The CDR3 spans 15 residues. CDR3 nucleotides: TGCGCCAGCAGCTTGGACAGGGGAACTGGAAACACCATATATTTT. Encoded protein: CASSLDRGTGNTIYF.

The chain uses TRBV6-1 and TRBJ2-5; TRBD2 is a possible D gene (6 bases). The CDR3 extends over 15 amino acids. Germline CDR1 reads MNHNS; CDR2 reads SASEGT. Trimming took 8 bases from V and 3 from J, leaving 19 bases between them. The DNA for the CDR3 is TGTGCCAGCGAAAGGCTATCCAGGGAGGAAGAGACCCAGTACTTC. Protein product: CASERLSREEETQYF.

This clonotype was found a few times. This chain connects TRBV29-1 to TRBJ1-1, with a weak D call TRBD1 (6 bases). V was clipped by 7 bases and J by 5 bases, with 11 bases between them. This CDR3 spans 11 amino acids. Germline loops: CDR1 SQVTM, CDR2 ANQGSEA. The chain's CDR3 is CSDLTGTEAFF. DNA for the CDR3: TGCAGCGATCTCACAGGGACTGAAGCTTTCTTT.

The V call is TRBV11-2, the J call TRBJ2-3; D is perhaps TRBD2 (7 bases). This CDR3 is 17 amino acids long. V lost 6 bases and J lost 2, with 21 bases in between. Germline V gene sequence: CDR1 SGHAT, CDR2 FQNNGV. The CDR3 DNA reads as TGTGCCAGCAGACCAAATAGGGGGGGGCGCATCACAGATACGCAGTATTTT. Protein: CASRPNRGGRITDTQYF.

Only a few counts were recorded for this clonotype. V usage is TRBV5-1 and J usage is TRBJ1-6; D is uncertain. This CDR3 has 15 residues. The germline V gene encodes CDR1 SGHRS and CDR2 YFSETQ. V lost 0 bases to trimming and J lost 3 bases, with 7 bases between them. CDR3 region: CASSLDPVYNSPLHF. The CDR3 DNA reads as TGCGCCAGCAGCTTGGACCCCGTCTATAATTCACCCCTCCACTTT.

The V and J genes are TRBV11-2 and TRBJ2-2; a possible D gene is TRBD2 (7 bases). Trimming took 1 base from V and 6 from J, leaving 9 bases between them. This CDR3 contains 14 residues. Germline V gene lookup returns CDR1 SGHAT and CDR2 FQNNGV. The CDR3 loop is CASSLVGGPGELFF. The DNA for the CDR3 is TGTGCCAGCAGCTTAGTCGGGGGGCCCGGGGAGCTGTTTTTT. Full variable domain (missing parts from reference TRBV11-2 and TRBJ2-2): EAGVAQSPRYKIIEKRQSVAFWCNPISGHATLYWYQQILGQGPKLLIQFQNNGVVDDSQLPKDRFSAERLKGVDSTLKIQPAKLEDSAVYLCASSLVGGPGELFFGEGSRLTVL.

This clonotype was seen only a few times. The chain employs TRBV4-1 and TRBJ1-1, with a tentative D call TRBD1 (5 bases). Germline CDR1 MGHRA, CDR2 YSYEKL. V lost 4 bases and J lost 5, with 14 bases in between. This CDR3 is 14 amino acids long. DNA of the CDR3: TGCGCCAGCAGCCCAGGAGTTGGGACGACTGAAGCTTTCTTT. Its protein product is CASSPGVGTTEAFF.

This clonotype was observed a few times. The chain is built from TRBV7-2 and TRBJ2-7; tentatively, D is TRBD1 or TRBD2 (5 bases each). The length of the CDR3 is 15 residues. Germline CDR1 SGHTA, CDR2 FQGNSA. V was shortened by 5 bases and J by 2 bases, with 16 bases between the two germline ends. In DNA, the CDR3 is TGTGCCAGCAGCCAAGCAGGGACGGCAGCCTACGAGCAGTACTTC. Its protein is CASSQAGTAAYEQYF.

This clonotype was seen only a few times. The CDR3 protein is CASSLVWGNEQFF. The CDR3 DNA sequence: TGTGCCAGCAGCCTGGTTTGGGGCAATGAGCAGTTCTTC. This chain connects TRBV5-6 to TRBJ2-1; D is undetermined. The V end was cut by 4 bases, the J end by 6 bases, with 11 bases between. CDR1 and CDR2 from the germline V gene are SGHDT and YYEEEE. The CDR3 length is 13 residues.

This clonotype was counted a few times. V and J are TRBV7-2 and TRBJ2-7; 8 bases are a match to TRBD1. In germline, CDR1 is SGHTA, CDR2 FQGNSA. The CDR3 extends over 16 amino acids. The V and J ends lost 5 bases and 0 bases, in that order; junction bases with no gene match: 9. CDR3 residues: CASSADWTGTSYEQYF. In DNA, the CDR3 is TGTGCCAGCAGCGCCGACTGGACAGGGACCTCCTACGAGCAGTACTTC.

This rearrangement joins TRBV19 to TRBJ2-2, with 7 bases that match TRBD2. Germline assignment: CDR1 LNHDA and CDR2 SQIVND (reference sequence). With 3 bases clipped from V and 5 bases from J, the junction kept 6 bases outside the gene matches. This CDR3 is 15 amino acids long. The CDR3 nucleotides read TGTGCCAGTAGTATGGGCGGGAGTTGGACCGGGGAGCTGTTTTTT. Its translation is CASSMGGSWTGELFF. Combining the CDR3 with reference TRBV19 and TRBJ2-2 gives the whole variable domain DGGITQSPKYLFRKEGQNVTLSCEQNLNHDAMYWYRQDPGQGLRLIYYSQIVNDFQKGDIAEGYSVSREKKESFPLTVTSAQKNPTAFYLCASSMGGSWTGELFFGEGSRLTVL.

This clonotype was seen a handful of times. The J gene is TRBJ2-3, the V gene TRBV6-5; 11 bases are a match to TRBD1. With V trimmed by 5 bases and J by 4 bases, 5 bases remained unmatched. Per germline, CDR1 MNHEY and CDR2 SVGAGI. CDR3 size: 15 residues. Here the CDR3 DNA reads TGTGCCAGCAGTAAGGACAGGGGGCAGGCAGATACGCAGTATTTT. Amino acids: CASSKDRGQADTQYF.

This clonotype was seen ten or more times. CDR3 sequence: CASSTDRVGGKNYEQYF. The CDR3, as DNA: TGTGCCAGCAGTACGGACAGGGTAGGGGGAAAAAACTACGAGCAGTACTTC. The chain uses TRBV27 and TRBJ2-7; TRBD1 matches at 8 bases. The CDR3 covers 17 residues. From germline, CDR1 is MNHEY and CDR2 SMNVEV (reference sequence). V dropped 5 bases and J dropped 3; count of bases not matched to a gene: 15.

Here the CDR3 DNA reads TGTGCCAGCAGCTTGGCCATAGGGACAGGGTACGCCTATGGCTACACCTTC. Protein product: CASSLAIGTGYAYGYTF. The J gene is TRBJ1-2, the V gene TRBV5-8, with TRBD1 identical over 9 bases. V was clipped by 0 bases and J by 4 bases; unmatched bases: 10. Per germline, CDR1 SGHTS and CDR2 YDEGEE. CDR3 length: 17 residues.

This CDR3 reads CASSPTGGGAFF. The CDR3 DNA sequence: TGTGCCAGCAGCCCCACAGGGGGGGGAGCTTTCTTT. This chain links TRBV11-3 with TRBJ1-1, with 8 bases that match TRBD1. CDR1 is SGHNT and CDR2 is YENEEA in the germline V gene. The V and J ends lost 5 bases and 10 bases, in that order; junction bases with no gene match: 6. The CDR3 covers 12 residues.

The gene calls are TRBV3-1 and TRBJ2-1; 9 bases align to TRBD1. With 3 bases clipped from V and 4 bases from J, the junction kept 7 bases outside the gene matches. This CDR3 is built from 16 residues. Germline CDR1 and CDR2: LGHDT and YNNKEL (reference sequence). The CDR3 DNA reads TGTGCCAGCAGCCACGTACAGGGGGCAAGTTACAATGAGCAGTTCTTC. Translating gives CASSHVQGASYNEQFF.

This clonotype was counted a few times. The chain joins TRBV28 to TRBJ1-2, with 8 bases lining up with TRBD1. Germline V gene lookup returns CDR1 MDHEN and CDR2 SYDVKM. Germline trimming cut 4 bases from V and 7 bases from J; bases unmatched to any gene: 14. The CDR3 loop spans 16 amino acids. The CDR3 DNA reads TGTGCCAGCAGTTCCTCTCGGACAGGGAGGATAGGTGGCTACACCTTC. This translates into CASSSSRTGRIGGYTF.

This clonotype was picked up many times. This chain connects TRBV20-1 to TRBJ1-2; 9 nucleotides match TRBD1. Germline V lookup: CDR1 DFQATT, CDR2 SNEGSKA (reference sequence). The CDR3 has 13 amino acids. The V and J ends lost 4 bases and 5 bases, in that order; junction bases with no gene match: 5. In DNA, the CDR3 is TGCAGTGCTAAACAGGGGGCTGCTTATGGCTACACCTTC. Its protein is CSAKQGAAYGYTF.

This clonotype was found a few times. This rearrangement joins TRBV9 to TRBJ1-2; D remains unclear. Germline values: CDR1 SGDLS, CDR2 YYNGEE. This CDR3 has 13 amino acids. Deletions cut 2 bases from V and 4 bases from J, with 9 bases between. CDR3 in amino acids: CASSVGNSYGYTF. In DNA, the CDR3 is TGTGCCAGCAGCGTCGGGAACTCCTATGGCTACACCTTC.

This clonotype rates as medium-sized (0.01 to 0.1%). The J gene is TRBJ2-1, the V gene TRBV6-4, with TRBD1 as a possible D gene (5 bases). V was pared by 0 bases and J by 14 bases, with 11 bases between. Per the germline V gene, CDR1 is MRHNA and CDR2 is SNTAGT. The CDR3 spans 12 residues. The CDR3 spells CASSDSSRVKFF. The CDR3 DNA follows: TGTGCCAGCAGTGACTCCAGCAGGGTCAAGTTCTTC.